This paragraph reports one T cell receptor (beta chain). Per the study methods: Reference gene primer amplification in the assay estimated nucleated cell counts. Clones were read by immunoSEQ multiplex PCR, and TCRdb kept only the in-frame ones, dropping some. That table gives V, J and clone size, and the DNA gave D and trimming. The repertoire holds around 67,000 clones, with 85% to 90% as singletons. The sample comes from a study of blood T cell repertoires in COVID-19. Background on the study: In each case, the material was cDNA or gDNA derived from T cells, B-cell-depleted T cells, or PBMCs.

Germline V gene data show CDR1 as SGHTA and CDR2 as FQGNSA. CDR3 length equals 19 residues. The V and J ends lost 2 bases and 4 bases, in that order; junction bases with no gene match: 13. Sequencing was done on a sample of peripheral blood. The chain has TRBV7-2 and TRBJ2-3, with TRBD2 identical over 12 bases. The receptor comes from a man aged 50-59 years with active COVID-19. The CDR3 spells CASSLRRRLAGEPADTQYF. The CDR3 region has the DNA TGTGCCAGCAGCTTACGGCGGCGACTAGCGGGGGAGCCCGCAGATACGCAGTATTTT.